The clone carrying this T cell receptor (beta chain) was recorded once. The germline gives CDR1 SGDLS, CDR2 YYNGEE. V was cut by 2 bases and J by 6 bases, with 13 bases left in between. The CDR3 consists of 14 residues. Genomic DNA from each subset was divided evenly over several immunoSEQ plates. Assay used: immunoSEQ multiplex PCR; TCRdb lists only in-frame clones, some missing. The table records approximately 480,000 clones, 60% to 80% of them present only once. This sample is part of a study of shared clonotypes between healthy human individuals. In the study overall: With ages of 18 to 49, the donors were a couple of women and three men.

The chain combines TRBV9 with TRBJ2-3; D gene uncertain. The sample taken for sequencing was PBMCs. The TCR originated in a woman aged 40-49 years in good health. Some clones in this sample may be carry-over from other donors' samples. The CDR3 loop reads CASSVESVWDTQYF. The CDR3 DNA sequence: TGTGCCAGCAGCGTGGAGTCGGTTTGGGATACGCAGTATTTT.